The clone carrying this T cell receptor (beta chain) was detected once. These data are taken from a study of shared clonotypes between healthy human individuals. Study details: Two women and a few men aged 18 to 49 served as donors.

V dropped 7 bases and J dropped 5; count of bases not matched to a gene: 8. Germline V gene lookup returns CDR1 SNHLY and CDR2 FYNNEI. The CDR3 is 14 amino acids. This table comes from immunoSEQ multiplex PCR, and its TCRdb copy is limited to in-frame clones, with some not included. The sample contains about 560,000 clones, around 78% of which appear only once. The specimen was PBMCs. The clonotype was recovered from a woman in her forties in good health. Some clones in this sample may be carry-over from other donors' samples. This chain uses TRBV2 with TRBJ1-5; TRBD1 aligns across 7 bases. The CDR3 coding sequence is TGTGCCAGCACCTCGACAGGGTTCGATCAGCCCCAGCATTTT. Amino acid sequence: CASTSTGFDQPQHF. Using reference TRBV2 and TRBJ1-5 for the parts outside the CDR3, the full variable domain is EPEVTQTPSHQVTQMGQEVILRCVPISNHLYFYWYRQILGQKVEFLVSFYNNEISEKSEIFDDQFSVERPDGSNFTLKIRSTKLEDSAMYFCASTSTGFDQPQHFGDGTRLSIL.